These T cell receptor beta chains were read from a single sample in a study of blood T cell repertoires in COVID-19. Data came from immunoSEQ multiplex PCR; TCRdb stores just in-frame clones and leaves some out. The data show a few hundred thousand clones, with more than 85% seen just once and under 3% held by the top ten. The sequencing sample was made of PBMCs or T cells enriched from blood (not recorded which). The receptors shown here come from a woman under 40 who had recovered from COVID-19. Each CDR3 is given with its conserved first and last residue. Fields, in order: J gene, V gene, CDR3 protein.

J: TRBJ1-2; V: TRBV7-9; CDR3: CASTLGLFGGYTF
J: TRBJ2-4; V: TRBV2; CDR3: CASNENGRAGIQYF
J: TRBJ1-5; V: TRBV25-1; CDR3: CASSEFGDRQPQHF
J: TRBJ1-1; V: TRBV10-3; CDR3: CAISESLLMAFF
J: TRBJ1-2; V: TRBV19; CDR3: CASSMLTGTYGYTF
J: TRBJ1-5; V: TRBV19; CDR3: CASSSLGVRNQPQHF
J: TRBJ2-5; V: TRBV21-1; CDR3: CASSKVKLSTSGSGIQETQYF
J: TRBJ2-2; V: TRBV10-3; CDR3: CAISETHGDSWPGELFF
J: TRBJ2-1; V: TRBV19; CDR3: CASSTSTGTSRYNEQFF
J: TRBJ1-2; V: TRBV11-1; CDR3: CASSVDTGVGYTF
J: TRBJ2-1; V: TRBV7-3; CDR3: CASSSAGVLFF
J: TRBJ2-2; V: TRBV4-1; CDR3: CASSPHSLNTGELFF
J: TRBJ2-7; V: TRBV28; CDR3: CASSSGTPLHEQYF
J: TRBJ2-5; V: TRBV5-1; CDR3: CASSLASGSETQYF
J: TRBJ2-3; V: TRBV7-2; CDR3: CASSLGSISGLSTDTQYF
J: TRBJ1-1; V: TRBV5-5; CDR3: CASSLQTGTTEAFF
J: TRBJ1-1; V: TRBV7-9; CDR3: CASSFTGRTEAFF
J: TRBJ2-7; V: TRBV5-1; CDR3: CASSGRGQGNEQYF
J: TRBJ2-4; V: TRBV3-1/TRBV3-2; CDR3: CASSQLTSGGANIQYF
J: TRBJ1-2; V: TRBV19; CDR3: CASSIRQGNYGYTF
J: TRBJ2-7; V: TRBV27; CDR3: CASSFGSTYEQYF
J: TRBJ2-3; V: TRBV7-8; CDR3: CASSYGQTLPQGDTQYF
J: TRBJ1-5; V: TRBV5-1; CDR3: CASSLAGLGGQPQHF
J: TRBJ1-2; V: TRBV28; CDR3: CASSLRWADPTNYGYTF
J: TRBJ1-4; V: TRBV6-5; CDR3: CASSRQGSNEKLFF
J: TRBJ2-5; V: TRBV5-4; CDR3: CASSTRQGETQYF
J: TRBJ2-7; V: TRBV5-1; CDR3: CASSWGAGDGYEQYF
J: TRBJ1-1; V: TRBV18; CDR3: CASSPQGDTEAFF
J: TRBJ2-7; V: TRBV9; CDR3: CAPHSFSYEQYF
J: TRBJ1-1; V: TRBV2; CDR3: CASRTRGLNTEAFF